A selection of T cell receptor beta chains follows, all from one sample in a study of blood T cell repertoires in COVID-19. Only in-frame clones appear in the TCRdb table, and some are missing; sequencing was by immunoSEQ multiplex PCR. The table shows roughly 250,000 clones, with approximately 86% occurring only once. The source material was peripheral blood. These receptors were collected from an elderly woman with active or convalescent COVID-19. CDR3s include the opening cysteine and the closing phenylalanine or tryptophan. The order of the fields is V gene, D gene, clone size, J gene, CDR3 DNA, CDR3 protein. The D gene is left open where the match is weak. Clone size is not always given. Where it is, it says once, few, many or a class for expanded clones.

>TRBV11-2|-|-|TRBJ1-2
TGTGCCAGCAGCTTAGGCCAGGGGAACTATGGCTACACCTTC
CASSLGQGNYGYTF
>TRBV29-1|-|-|TRBJ1-1
TGCAGCGTTTTTGACAGGCGGGTGGTGAACACTGAAGCTTTCTTT
CSVFDRRVVNTEAFF
>TRBV19|TRBD1|-|TRBJ1-5
TGTGCCAGTAGCTTCGGGACAGGGGCGGATCAGCCCCAGCATTTT
CASSFGTGADQPQHF
>TRBV5-1|TRBD2|once|TRBJ2-3
TGCGCCAGCAGCTCGGGACTAGCGGGAGGGCCGGGAGATACGCAGTATTTT
CASSSGLAGGPGDTQYF
>TRBV30|-|-|TRBJ1-6
TGTGCCTGGAAAGTCGGGGGCTCCTATAATTCACCCCTCCACTTT
CAWKVGGSYNSPLHF
>TRBV10-1|-|few|TRBJ1-5
TGCGCCAGCAAACAAGGGGTCAAACAGCCCCAGCATTTT
CASKQGVKQPQHF
>TRBV28|-|-|TRBJ1-5
TGTGCCAGCATTTTCTCAGGGGCTGGGAGCAATCAGCCCCAGCATTTT
CASIFSGAGSNQPQHF
>TRBV28|TRBD1|few|TRBJ1-4
TGTGCCAGCGGGGGACAGTTGAATGAAAAACTGTTTTTT
CASGGQLNEKLFF
>TRBV30|-|-|TRBJ1-3
TGTGCCTGGACGCGAGGAAACACCATATATTTT
CAWTRGNTIYF
>TRBV16|TRBD1|-|TRBJ2-3
TGTGCCAGCAGCCAATCGGCGGGACAGGCAGATACGCAGTATTTT
CASSQSAGQADTQYF
>TRBV5-5|TRBD1|-|TRBJ1-1
TGTGCCAGCAGCTTCGTTGCAGGGGGCCTGAACACTGAAGCTTTCTTT
CASSFVAGGLNTEAFF
>TRBV19|TRBD1|-|TRBJ1-6
TGTGCCAGTAGTCGTGGGACAGACCTTGGTTCACCCCTCCACTTT
CASSRGTDLGSPLHF
>TRBV14|-|-|TRBJ1-1
TGTGCCAGCAGCCCTTCGCCAGGGAACACTGAAGCTTTCTTT
CASSPSPGNTEAFF
>TRBV5-1|TRBD2|-|TRBJ2-5
TGCGCCAGCAGCCGGACACTAGCGGGATCGTCGGAGACCCAGTACTTC
CASSRTLAGSSETQYF
>TRBV6-5|-|-|TRBJ2-5
TGTGCCAGCAGTTCGGACAGCGAGACCCAGTACTTC
CASSSDSETQYF
>TRBV24-1|TRBD1|-|TRBJ2-7
TGTGCCACCAGTGATTGGCCGAGGGGGCGCGGCGAGCAGTACTTC
CATSDWPRGRGEQYF
>TRBV5-1|-|-|TRBJ1-2
TGCGCCAGCAGCTCGACAGTTAACTATGGCTACACCTTC
CASSSTVNYGYTF
>TRBV19|-|-|TRBJ2-5
TGTGCCAGCTCTACTTTCGGGGAGACCCAGTACTTC
CASSTFGETQYF
>TRBV28|TRBD2|-|TRBJ2-7
TGTGCCAGCAGTTTCCTAGCGGGAGCTTACGAGCAGTACTTC
CASSFLAGAYEQYF
>TRBV5-4|TRBD2|-|TRBJ2-3
TGTGCCAGCAGCTTCGCGGGAGAGACAGATACGCAGTATTTT
CASSFAGETDTQYF
>TRBV4-1|-|-|TRBJ2-1
TGCGCCAGCAGCCAAGATATACGAGTACTTGTATCCGAGCAGTTCTTC
CASSQDIRVLVSEQFF
>TRBV6-1|-|-|TRBJ2-7
TGTGCCAGCAGTGAAGCCGGCTACGAGCAGTACTTC
CASSEAGYEQYF
>TRBV7-9|TRBD1|-|TRBJ1-4
TGTGCCAGCAGCCAGCTCCGGAGGACAGGGTTCGATAGGAATGAAAAACTGTTTTTT
CASSQLRRTGFDRNEKLFF
>TRBV5-1|TRBD1|-|TRBJ2-2
TGCGCCAGCAGCTTGGTACAGGGGGCCACCGGGGAGCTGTTTTTT
CASSLVQGATGELFF
>TRBV14|-|-|TRBJ2-3
TGTGCCAGCAGCCAAGCTCCCTATGGCACAGATACGCAGTATTTT
CASSQAPYGTDTQYF
>TRBV6-5|TRBD2|-|TRBJ2-5
TGTGCCAGCAGAAGGACTAGCGGGAATTCCCCCCAGTACTTC
CASRRTSGNSPQYF
>TRBV19|-|few|TRBJ1-6
TGTGCCAGTAGTCCCGTGGACAGCCACAATTCACCCCTCCACTTT
CASSPVDSHNSPLHF
>TRBV7-7|TRBD1|-|TRBJ1-5
TGTGCCAGCAGCAGGGACAGAGATCAGCCCCAGCATTTT
CASSRDRDQPQHF
>TRBV30|TRBD1|-|TRBJ1-2
TGTGCCTGGACGCTGGGACAGGGAATCTATGGCTACACCTTC
CAWTLGQGIYGYTF
>TRBV25-1|TRBD2|-|TRBJ2-2
TGTGCCAGCTCAAGACTCGGGACTAGGAACACCGGGGAGCTGTTTTTT
CASSRLGTRNTGELFF
>TRBV10-3|TRBD2|-|TRBJ2-2
TGTGCCATCAGAGGTAGCGGGTCCGACGGGGAGCTGTTTTTT
CAIRGSGSDGELFF
>TRBV10-3|-|few|TRBJ1-4
TGTGCCATCAGGGCAGAAACAACTAATGAAAAACTGTTTTTT
CAIRAETTNEKLFF